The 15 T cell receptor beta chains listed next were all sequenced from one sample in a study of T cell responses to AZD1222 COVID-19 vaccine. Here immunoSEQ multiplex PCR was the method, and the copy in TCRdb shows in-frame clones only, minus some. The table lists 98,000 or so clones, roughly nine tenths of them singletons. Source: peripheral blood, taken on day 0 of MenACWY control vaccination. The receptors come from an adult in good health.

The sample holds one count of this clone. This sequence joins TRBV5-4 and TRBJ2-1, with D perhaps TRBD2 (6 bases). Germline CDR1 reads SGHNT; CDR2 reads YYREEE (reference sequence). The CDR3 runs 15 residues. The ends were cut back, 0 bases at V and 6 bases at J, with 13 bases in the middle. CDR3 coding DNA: TGTGCCAGCAGCTTGGAGGCGGGGCTGGCCAATGAGCAGTTCTTC. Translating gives CASSLEAGLANEQFF.

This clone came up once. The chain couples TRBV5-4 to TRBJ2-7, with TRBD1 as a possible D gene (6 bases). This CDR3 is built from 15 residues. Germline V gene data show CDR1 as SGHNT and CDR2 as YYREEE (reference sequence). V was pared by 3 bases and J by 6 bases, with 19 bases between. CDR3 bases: TGTGCCAGCAGCTACGAGGGACATCGCCAGCGCGAGCAGTACTTC. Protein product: CASSYEGHRQREQYF.

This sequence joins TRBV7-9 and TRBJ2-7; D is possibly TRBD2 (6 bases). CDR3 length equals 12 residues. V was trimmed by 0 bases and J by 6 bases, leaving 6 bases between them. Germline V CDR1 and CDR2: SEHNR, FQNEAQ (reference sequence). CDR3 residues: CASSLAEGEQYF. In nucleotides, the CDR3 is TGTGCCAGCAGCTTAGCGGAGGGCGAGCAGTACTTC.

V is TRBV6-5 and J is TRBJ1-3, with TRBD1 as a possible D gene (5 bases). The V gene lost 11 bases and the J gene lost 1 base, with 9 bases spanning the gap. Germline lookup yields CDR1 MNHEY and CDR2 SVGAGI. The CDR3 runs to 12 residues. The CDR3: CADGGSGNTIYF. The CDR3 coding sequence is TGTGCCGATGGGGGATCTGGAAACACCATATATTTT.

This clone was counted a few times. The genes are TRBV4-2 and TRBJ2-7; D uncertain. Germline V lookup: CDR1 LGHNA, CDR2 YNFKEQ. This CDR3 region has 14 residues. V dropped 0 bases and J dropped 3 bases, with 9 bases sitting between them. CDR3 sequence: CASSQDLEFYEQYF. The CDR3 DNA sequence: TGTGCCAGCAGCCAAGATCTCGAGTTCTACGAGCAGTACTTC.

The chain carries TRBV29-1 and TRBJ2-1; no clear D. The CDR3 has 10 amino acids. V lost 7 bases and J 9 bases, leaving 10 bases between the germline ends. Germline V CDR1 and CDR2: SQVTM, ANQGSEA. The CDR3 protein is CSGGTREQFF. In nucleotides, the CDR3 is TGCAGCGGGGGTACACGTGAGCAGTTCTTC.

The CDR3 here is CATRDGASNQPQHF. The CDR3 nucleotides are TGTGCCACCAGAGATGGGGCGAGCAATCAGCCCCAGCATTTT. This chain uses TRBV6-5 with TRBJ1-5; D possibly corresponds to TRBD1 (5 bases). There are 14 residues in the CDR3. The germline CDR1 and CDR2 sequences are MNHEY and SVGAGI. The V gene lost 10 bases and the J gene lost 1 base, with 14 bases spanning the gap.

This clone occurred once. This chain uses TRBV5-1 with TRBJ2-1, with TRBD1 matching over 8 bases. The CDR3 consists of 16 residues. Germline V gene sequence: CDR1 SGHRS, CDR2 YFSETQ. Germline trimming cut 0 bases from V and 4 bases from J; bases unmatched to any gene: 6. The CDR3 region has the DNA TGCGCCAGCAGCTTGGAACCCGGGACAGGTTACAATGAGCAGTTCTTC. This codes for CASSLEPGTGYNEQFF.

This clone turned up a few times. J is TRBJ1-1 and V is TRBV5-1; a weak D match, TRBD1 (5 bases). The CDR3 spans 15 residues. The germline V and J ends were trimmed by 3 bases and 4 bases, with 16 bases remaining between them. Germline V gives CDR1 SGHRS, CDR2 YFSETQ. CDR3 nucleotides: TGCGCCAGCAGCTCGGGACGCTCCTGGGGCACTGAAGCTTTCTTT. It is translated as CASSSGRSWGTEAFF.

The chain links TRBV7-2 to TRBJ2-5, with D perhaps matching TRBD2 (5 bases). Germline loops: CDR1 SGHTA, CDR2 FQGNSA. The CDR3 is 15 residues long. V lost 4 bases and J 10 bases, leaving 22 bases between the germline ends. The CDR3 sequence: CASSSRHGEVGSQYF. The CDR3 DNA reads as TGTGCCAGCAGCTCCCGGCACGGGGAAGTTGGGAGCCAGTACTTC.

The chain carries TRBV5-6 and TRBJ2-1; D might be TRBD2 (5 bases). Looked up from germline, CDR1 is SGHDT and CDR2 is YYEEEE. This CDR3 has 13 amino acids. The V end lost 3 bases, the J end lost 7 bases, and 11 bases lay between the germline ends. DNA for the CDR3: TGTGCCAGCAGCTACGGGGTGGTAAATGAGCAGTTCTTC. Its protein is CASSYGVVNEQFF. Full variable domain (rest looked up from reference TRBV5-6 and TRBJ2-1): DAGVTQSPTHLIKTRGQQVTLRCSPKSGHDTVSWYQQALGQGPQFIFQYYEEEERQRGNFPDRFSGHQFPNYSSELNVNALLLGDSALYLCASSYGVVNEQFFGPGTRLTVL.

The CDR3: CASSFDYPSRPQHF. The DNA for the CDR3 is TGTGCCAGCAGTTTTGACTACCCCTCTCGGCCCCAGCATTTT. The chain has TRBV28 and TRBJ1-5; D remains ambiguous. Trimming cost V 3 bases and J 9 bases, with 15 bases left between them. Germline CDR1 reads MDHEN; CDR2 reads SYDVKM. This CDR3 spans 14 amino acids.

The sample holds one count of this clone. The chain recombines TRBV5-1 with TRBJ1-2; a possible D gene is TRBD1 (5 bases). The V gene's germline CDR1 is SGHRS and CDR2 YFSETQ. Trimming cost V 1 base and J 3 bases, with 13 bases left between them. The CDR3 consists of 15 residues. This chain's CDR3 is CASSLSMGGDYGYTF. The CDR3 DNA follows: TGCGCCAGCAGCTTGAGTATGGGGGGAGACTATGGCTACACCTTC.

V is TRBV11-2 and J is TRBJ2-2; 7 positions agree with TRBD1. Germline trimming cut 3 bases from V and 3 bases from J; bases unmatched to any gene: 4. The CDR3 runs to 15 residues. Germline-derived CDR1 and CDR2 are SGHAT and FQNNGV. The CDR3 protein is CASSFLQGDTGELFF. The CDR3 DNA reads TGTGCCAGCAGCTTTCTCCAGGGGGACACCGGGGAGCTGTTTTTT.

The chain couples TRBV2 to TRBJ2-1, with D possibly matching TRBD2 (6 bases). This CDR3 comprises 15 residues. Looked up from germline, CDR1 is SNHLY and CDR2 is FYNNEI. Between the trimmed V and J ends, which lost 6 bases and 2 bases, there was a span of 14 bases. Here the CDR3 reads CASRVPGLAYNEQFF. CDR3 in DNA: TGTGCCAGCAGGGTACCGGGACTTGCCTACAATGAGCAGTTCTTC.